The rows below give T cell receptor beta chains drawn from one sample of a study of shared clonotypes between healthy human individuals. Here immunoSEQ multiplex PCR was the method, and the copy in TCRdb shows in-frame clones only, minus some. The top ten clones hold around 0.4% of a sample with about 2.3 million clones, roughly 92% of them seen once. The material sequenced was naive CD4+ T cells from PBMCs. These receptor sequences come from a man aged 18 to 29 in good health. Some clones in this sample may be carry-over from other donors' samples. Both conserved end residues are part of each CDR3. Fields, in order: D gene, V gene, clone size, J gene, CDR3 DNA, CDR3 protein. A D gene is named only where the DNA matches it firmly. Clone size is not always given. Where it is, it says once, few, many or a class for expanded clones.

d_gene: .; v_gene: TRBV19; abundance: .; j_gene: TRBJ2-7; CDR3nt: TGTGCCAGTAAGGGGGAGGGTCCCGACGAGCAGTACTTC; CDR3aa: CASKGEGPDEQYF
d_gene: TRBD2; v_gene: TRBV7-9; abundance: .; j_gene: TRBJ2-5; CDR3nt: TGTGCCAGCAGCTTAGCCCGGACTAGCGGGAGGCCCACCCAAGAGACCCAGTACTTC; CDR3aa: CASSLARTSGRPTQETQYF
d_gene: .; v_gene: TRBV27; abundance: .; j_gene: TRBJ2-7; CDR3nt: TGTGCCAGCAGCCGCCCAGCCTTGACTGCGGGCCACTACGAGCAGTACTTC; CDR3aa: CASSRPALTAGHYEQYF
d_gene: .; v_gene: TRBV16; abundance: .; j_gene: TRBJ2-7; CDR3nt: TGTGCCAGCAGCCATCTCATAGCCTCTTCCTACGAGCAGTACTTC; CDR3aa: CASSHLIASSYEQYF
d_gene: TRBD2; v_gene: TRBV7-9; abundance: few; j_gene: TRBJ2-1; CDR3nt: TGTGCCAGCAGCCCGAGCGGGAGCTCCTACAATGAGCAGTTCTTC; CDR3aa: CASSPSGSSYNEQFF
d_gene: .; v_gene: TRBV5-6; abundance: once; j_gene: TRBJ2-1; CDR3nt: TGTGCCAGCAGCCGGGTAGCGTCGTACAATGAGCAGTTCTTC; CDR3aa: CASSRVASYNEQFF
d_gene: .; v_gene: TRBV9; abundance: .; j_gene: TRBJ2-7; CDR3nt: TGTGCCAGCAGCGTAGGGGGGGTGGAGGCCACCTACGAGCAGTACTTC; CDR3aa: CASSVGGVEATYEQYF
d_gene: TRBD1; v_gene: TRBV7-9; abundance: .; j_gene: TRBJ2-5; CDR3nt: TGTGCCAGCAGCACCTGGGACAGGATTACGTACCAAGAGACCCAGTACTTC; CDR3aa: CASSTWDRITYQETQYF
d_gene: .; v_gene: TRBV5-6; abundance: .; j_gene: TRBJ2-7; CDR3nt: TGTGCCAGCAGCTTTTCTAGGGGGGTTGGGTACGAGCAGTACTTC; CDR3aa: CASSFSRGVGYEQYF
d_gene: .; v_gene: TRBV18; abundance: once; j_gene: TRBJ1-2; CDR3nt: TGTGCCAGCTCACCCACGACAGCTAACTATGGCTACACCTTC; CDR3aa: CASSPTTANYGYTF
d_gene: .; v_gene: TRBV28; abundance: .; j_gene: TRBJ2-5; CDR3nt: TGTGCCAGCAGTTTAGCCTACCAAGAGACCCAGTACTTC; CDR3aa: CASSLAYQETQYF
d_gene: TRBD1; v_gene: TRBV30; abundance: .; j_gene: TRBJ1-1; CDR3nt: TGTGCCTGGAGTGGCTGGGTAGGGGACAGGGGAGGAAGGGCTGAAGCTTTCTTT; CDR3aa: CAWSGWVGDRGGRAEAFF
d_gene: .; v_gene: TRBV18; abundance: .; j_gene: TRBJ1-2; CDR3nt: TGTGCCAGCTCACCCGTGGACAGCTATGGCTACACCTTC; CDR3aa: CASSPVDSYGYTF
d_gene: .; v_gene: TRBV30; abundance: .; j_gene: TRBJ2-1; CDR3nt: TGTGCCTGGAGTGTGGCGGTCATCAACAATGAGCAGTTCTTC; CDR3aa: CAWSVAVINNEQFF
d_gene: TRBD2; v_gene: TRBV2; abundance: .; j_gene: TRBJ2-3; CDR3nt: TGTGCCAGCGGGGCTAGCGGGAGTGGCACAGATACGCAGTATTTT; CDR3aa: CASGASGSGTDTQYF
d_gene: TRBD2; v_gene: TRBV28; abundance: .; j_gene: TRBJ2-3; CDR3nt: TGTGCCAGCAGTCTTAGCGGGAGGGCCCAGTATTTT; CDR3aa: CASSLSGRAQYF
d_gene: TRBD1; v_gene: TRBV5-4; abundance: .; j_gene: TRBJ2-4; CDR3nt: TGTGCCAGCAGCTTAGGCGGACAGGACTCGGACATTCAGTACTTC; CDR3aa: CASSLGGQDSDIQYF
d_gene: .; v_gene: TRBV7-2; abundance: .; j_gene: TRBJ1-1; CDR3nt: TGTGCCAGCAGCTTTTACTGGGGGAACACTGAAGCTTTCTTT; CDR3aa: CASSFYWGNTEAFF
d_gene: .; v_gene: TRBV5-6; abundance: few; j_gene: TRBJ1-1; CDR3nt: TGTGCCAGCACCCAGGGACCGAACACTGAAGCTTTCTTT; CDR3aa: CASTQGPNTEAFF
d_gene: TRBD2; v_gene: TRBV5-1; abundance: .; j_gene: TRBJ2-1; CDR3nt: TGCGCCAGCAGCTTGGTTCTAGCGGGAGTAGAGGGTGGTGAGCAGTTCTTC; CDR3aa: CASSLVLAGVEGGEQFF
d_gene: .; v_gene: TRBV5-1; abundance: .; j_gene: TRBJ2-7; CDR3nt: TGCGCCAGCAGCTTGGGCCCAGGTGGGATCGAGCAGTACTTC; CDR3aa: CASSLGPGGIEQYF
d_gene: .; v_gene: TRBV11-2; abundance: .; j_gene: TRBJ1-2; CDR3nt: TGTGCCAGCAGCTTTGTCGTTGGTACGCTCGGCTACACCTTC; CDR3aa: CASSFVVGTLGYTF
d_gene: .; v_gene: TRBV10-3; abundance: .; j_gene: TRBJ1-1; CDR3nt: TGTGCCATCAGTGATCGGGACCCCGTCGCTAGCGCTGAAGCTTTCTTT; CDR3aa: CAISDRDPVASAEAFF
d_gene: .; v_gene: TRBV4-1; abundance: .; j_gene: TRBJ2-5; CDR3nt: TGCGCCAGCAGCCAAGGGGGAGGGACACAGACCCAGTACTTC; CDR3aa: CASSQGGGTQTQYF
d_gene: .; v_gene: TRBV7-2; abundance: once; j_gene: TRBJ2-5; CDR3nt: TGTGCCAGCAGCTTAGTTGGGGATCAAGAGACCCAGTACTTC; CDR3aa: CASSLVGDQETQYF
d_gene: TRBD1; v_gene: TRBV5-1; abundance: .; j_gene: TRBJ1-3; CDR3nt: TGCGCCAGCAGCTCAGGGGGCTTACTTGCTGGAAACACCATATATTTT; CDR3aa: CASSSGGLLAGNTIYF
d_gene: TRBD1; v_gene: TRBV5-1; abundance: .; j_gene: TRBJ2-7; CDR3nt: TGCGCCAGCAGCTTGGCCTCAGGGGGCCCCTACGAGCAGTACTTC; CDR3aa: CASSLASGGPYEQYF
d_gene: .; v_gene: TRBV30; abundance: .; j_gene: TRBJ2-1; CDR3nt: TGTGCCTGGAACACTGACCCCTCGGGCAATGAGCAGTTCTTC; CDR3aa: CAWNTDPSGNEQFF
d_gene: .; v_gene: TRBV4-2; abundance: .; j_gene: TRBJ2-7; CDR3nt: TGTGCCAGCAGCCTAATACCCTACAGCTCCTACGAGCAGTACTTC; CDR3aa: CASSLIPYSSYEQYF
d_gene: .; v_gene: TRBV14; abundance: .; j_gene: TRBJ2-7; CDR3nt: TGTGCCAGCAGCCAGTATGGGACGGGACCCTACGAGCAGTACTTC; CDR3aa: CASSQYGTGPYEQYF
d_gene: .; v_gene: TRBV7-9; abundance: .; j_gene: TRBJ2-7; CDR3nt: TGTGCCAGTGCAGCCAGGGGATCCTACGAGCAGTACTTC; CDR3aa: CASAARGSYEQYF
d_gene: .; v_gene: TRBV10-3; abundance: .; j_gene: TRBJ1-5; CDR3nt: TGTGCCATCAGTGACAGGGAGGGCAATCAGCCCCAGCATTTT; CDR3aa: CAISDREGNQPQHF
d_gene: .; v_gene: TRBV15; abundance: .; j_gene: TRBJ2-5; CDR3nt: TGTGCCACCAGCAGCGGTAACGAGTTCCAAGAGACCCAGTACTTC; CDR3aa: CATSSGNEFQETQYF
d_gene: .; v_gene: TRBV18; abundance: once; j_gene: TRBJ2-7; CDR3nt: TGTGCCAGCTCACCACCTCTGAACGGGCCCTTCTCCTACGAGCAGTACTTC; CDR3aa: CASSPPLNGPFSYEQYF
d_gene: TRBD1; v_gene: TRBV9; abundance: once; j_gene: TRBJ1-2; CDR3nt: TGTGCCACTCCCGGGGGGACAGGGGCTTATGGCTACACCTTC; CDR3aa: CATPGGTGAYGYTF
d_gene: .; v_gene: TRBV7-3; abundance: once; j_gene: TRBJ1-2; CDR3nt: TGTGCCAGCAGCTTATCTCAGGGAACCGGTGGCTACACCTTC; CDR3aa: CASSLSQGTGGYTF
d_gene: .; v_gene: TRBV9; abundance: .; j_gene: TRBJ2-6; CDR3nt: TGTGCCAGCAGCGTCTGGGACACTGGGGCCAACGTCCTGACTTTC; CDR3aa: CASSVWDTGANVLTF